Listed below are T cell receptor beta chains from one sample, sequenced in a study of cytomegalovirus exposure and HLA in healthy donors. Repertoires were generated with immunoSEQ multiplex PCR, while TCRdb's copy carries only in-frame clones and drops some. The sample has under 200,000 clones, 70% to 80% seen once; the top ten hold 0.7% to 0.85%. The specimen sequenced was PBMCs. The source is a female donor in good health and CMV-seronegative. Each CDR3 is given with its conserved first and last residue. A D gene is named only where the DNA matches it firmly.

V	D	J	CDR3
TRBV4-3	TRBD1	TRBJ1-1	CASSQQGAFEAFF
TRBV28	.	TRBJ1-5	CASSLMGSGSNQPQHF
TRBV5-1	.	TRBJ1-6	CASSDDKSSYNSPLHF
TRBV5-6	.	TRBJ2-7	CASSEGGQAYEQYF
TRBV5-1	.	TRBJ1-3	CASSLDADPRNTIYF
TRBV29-1	TRBD1	TRBJ2-7	CSGGSGTASYEQYF
TRBV5-6	TRBD2	TRBJ2-5	CASSATGLAGETQYF
TRBV18	TRBD2	TRBJ2-5	CASSPRLRGKRGQETQYF
TRBV11-2	TRBD2	TRBJ2-5	CASSLASGGYQETQYF
TRBV19	TRBD1	TRBJ1-3	CASSMDGQASGNTIYF
TRBV6-5	TRBD1	TRBJ1-2	CASRGGQLYGYTF
TRBV4-2	.	TRBJ1-5	CASSEGGRQPQHF
TRBV7-2	TRBD2	TRBJ2-2	CASSPTSGGGTGELFF
TRBV4-2	.	TRBJ2-5	CASSQDLAETQYF
TRBV28	.	TRBJ1-1	CASSSFRTEAFF
TRBV5-4	TRBD2	TRBJ2-3	CASSFGLAGATDTQYF
TRBV4-1	.	TRBJ1-3	CASSQVMGGYSGNTIYF
TRBV5-4	.	TRBJ1-3	CASSLDSIADSGNTIYF
TRBV4-3	.	TRBJ2-6	CASSLLPGRASGANGLTF
TRBV28	.	TRBJ1-4	CAHQGIANEKLFF
TRBV7-2	.	TRBJ2-4	CASSFRDWDIQYF
TRBV6-4	.	TRBJ2-3	CASRDTTGPGTDTQYF